This TCR beta chain was recovered during a study of CD8 T cells in ankylosing spondylitis (dated by TCRdb to between 2016 and 2019). The study in broad terms: The study set out to find disease-linked TCR variants by profiling T cell receptor beta repertoires in ankylosing spondylitis patients and healthy donors. The full study cohort was made up of 25 ankylosing spondylitis patients and more than 90 healthy donors. Peripheral blood was sampled, and synovial fluid was additionally collected from ankylosing spondylitis patients.

This clonotype came up a few times. The target of this receptor is not known. No much larger clone exists at a distance of one base, and base qualities are not known. Sequencer: Illumina HiSeq 2500. TCR beta libraries were prepared by quantitative 5'-RACE with molecular barcodes. The study's own analysis went as follows. A new computational method based on a probabilistic model of VDJ rearrangement was used to identify disease-linked TCR variants. TCRdb reprocessed the public reads (quality trimming at Q25 with fastp, clone calling with MiXCR) and kept in-frame beta chains. Rows matching on CDR3 protein sequence are summarized as one entry with the most common DNA and genes. The V and J calls and clone size are TCRdb's, not the authors'. In this sample the table shows approximately 300,000 distinct CDR3 sequences, less than 10% of which occur a single time. Of the sample, less than 15% is held by the ten largest clones.

The paper's findings and limits, for the study overall: A CD8+ phenotype was shown by the disease-linked clones, which were found at relatively low frequencies in peripheral blood. Some motif variants were previously reported in synovial fluid and blood of reactive arthritis patients, suggesting common disease-initiation mechanisms. The disease-linked clones were reported as significantly enriched in matched synovial fluid samples from ankylosing spondylitis patients. A TCR beta motif of about eight highly homologous amino acid variants appeared characteristic of blood from ankylosing spondylitis patients.

The material sequenced was blood, either unsorted or a sorted T cell fraction (not recorded which). The TCR comes from a male donor with ankylosing spondylitis.

The CDR3 here reads CASSYREPGLAGVAGELFF. Read as DNA, the sequence is TGCGCCAGCAGCTACCGAGAGCCGGGACTAGCGGGAGTGGCCGGGGAGCTGTTTTTT. This chain joins TRBV5-1 to TRBJ2-2, with TRBD2 identical over 14 junction bases. The CDR3 covers 19 residues, taking in both the cysteine and the phenylalanine. Kept here is only the CDR3 DNA, which spans 57 bases and is read in frame from base 1. At the junction V is shortened by 3 bases and J by 6 bases; bases outside the gene matches: 13. Via the germline V gene, CDR1 is SGHRS and CDR2 YFSETQ.